Described below is a single T cell receptor beta chain sequence and its context. This record comes from a study of blood T cell repertoires in COVID-19. Germline loops: CDR1 KGHSH, CDR2 LQKENI. V trimming: 3 bases; J trimming: 1 base; junction bases outside the gene matches: 5. The CDR3 is made up of 15 amino acids. In the original workflow: Cell counts per sample came from amplifying reference gene primers. The assay was immunoSEQ multiplex PCR, and TCRdb's table has in-frame clones only and misses some. V, J and clone size derive from that table, while D and trimming were established from the DNA sequence. The data show 200,000 to 300,000 clones, around nine tenths seen once.

The sample comprised peripheral blood. V and J are TRBV18 and TRBJ2-7; 8 bases are a match to TRBD2. The clonotype comes from a man aged 30 to 45 with COVID-19, enrolled during active disease. The CDR3 nucleotides are TGTGCCAGCTCACCTCCGGGGGGGCCATCCTACGAGCAGTACTTC. Its protein product is CASSPPGGPSYEQYF.